This T cell receptor beta chain was sequenced during a study of Graves' ophthalmopathy and Graves' hyperthyroidism. Amplification of the TCR beta CDR3 regions used RNA transcripts (as template). The workflow started with a first-round RT-PCR run with HTBI primers and then moved on to a second-round multiplex PCR. One entry per CDR3 protein, called by TCRdb with MiXCR from the multiplex PCR reads. Of 620,000 or so distinct CDR3 sequences detected, roughly 20% appear once; the ten largest clones hold roughly 6.9%. Study-level results: In separating ophthalmopathy from stable hyperthyroidism, a 13-signature model achieved around 85% sensitivity and around 80% specificity.

This clonotype was seen at least ten times. Its antigen is currently unknown. This CDR3 is 14 amino acids long. V shed 6 bases, J shed 6 bases, and the junction held 11 bases outside the gene matches. Per the germline V gene, CDR1 is MNHNS and CDR2 is SASEGT. As the starting material, roughly 9.8 ml of fresh peripheral blood yielded the PBMCs. This clonotype originated in a woman younger than 30 with stable Graves' hyperthyroidism. Some clones in this sample may be carry-over from other donors' samples. The J gene is TRBJ2-7, the V gene TRBV6-1, with 7 nucleotides matching TRBD2. Sequencing was performed on peripheral blood. This CDR3 is CASSRSAGVFEQYF. The CDR3, as DNA: TGTGCCAGCAGCCGCTCCGCGGGAGTATTCGAGCAGTACTTC.